Reported below is one TCR beta chain. The sample comes from a study of blood T cell repertoires in COVID-19. Across the study: There were acute and convalescent COVID-19 samples, and they came from the United States, Italy and Spain. PBMCs, B-cell-depleted T cells, or T cells provided the cDNA or gDNA that made up the material.

Seattle enrolled patients during active infection and tracked them longitudinally. CDR1 SGHRS and CDR2 YFSETQ come from the germline V gene. V dropped 1 base and J dropped 6; count of bases not matched to a gene: 19. The length of the CDR3 is 20 residues. Here immunoSEQ multiplex PCR was the method, and the copy in TCRdb shows in-frame clones only, minus some. Among roughly 150,000 clones listed, around 87% were seen once. Input material: peripheral blood. The source is a woman in her 70s with COVID-19, enrolled during active disease. This rearrangement joins TRBV5-1 to TRBJ2-7; the match to TRBD2 covers 13 bases. The CDR3 region has the DNA TGCGCCAGCAGCTTGCGTACAGGGGTCCGGGGGACTAGCGGGGTCACCGAGCAGTACTTC. Translated, it gives CASSLRTGVRGTSGVTEQYF.